The 20 T cell receptor beta chains given below trace back to one sample, sequenced in a study of blood T cell repertoires in COVID-19. Only in-frame clones appear in the TCRdb table, and some are missing; sequencing was by immunoSEQ multiplex PCR. The sample carries about 75,000 clones, 75% to 90% recorded once. What was sequenced was peripheral blood. The receptor set was obtained from a man at least 80 years old with COVID-19, enrolled during active disease.

CDR3 in DNA: TGCGCCAGCACCTCGTCCGAGGGAAACACCATATATTTT. Translated: CASTSSEGNTIYF. V is TRBV5-1 and J is TRBJ1-3; D gene unclear. Germline CDR1 reads SGHRS; CDR2 reads YFSETQ. V lost 6 bases and J lost 4, with 11 bases in between. This CDR3 region has 13 residues.

The chain uses TRBV15 and TRBJ2-5, with a possible D match to TRBD2 (6 bases). The CDR3 has 17 amino acids. The germline CDR1 and CDR2 sequences are LNHNV and YYDKDF (reference sequence). The germline V and J ends were trimmed by 0 bases and 5 bases, with 19 bases remaining between them. In DNA form, the CDR3 reads TGTGCCACCAGCAGAGATAGAGTACTAGCTACCGCGGAGACCCAGTACTTC. Translation gives CATSRDRVLATAETQYF.

The chain carries TRBV5-1 and TRBJ2-1; 9 bases map to TRBD1. CDR1 and CDR2 from the germline V gene are SGHRS and YFSETQ. This CDR3 has 16 residues. The V segment lost 4 bases and the J segment 0 bases; nucleotides outside the gene matches: 5. CDR3 bases: TGCGCCAGCAGCGCAACAGGGGGCAGCTCCTACAATGAGCAGTTCTTC. Amino acid sequence: CASSATGGSSYNEQFF. The whole variable domain, remainder taken from reference TRBV5-1 and TRBJ2-1, is KAGVTQTPRYLIKTRGQQVTLSCSPISGHRSVSWYQQTPGQGLQFLFEYFSETQRNKGNFPGRFSGRQFSNSRSEMNVSTLELGDSALYLCASSATGGSSYNEQFFGPGTRLTVL.

The CDR3 DNA is TGTGCCATCAGTGGACAGGGAGCGTACGAGCAGTACTTC. Its protein product is CAISGQGAYEQYF. The rearrangement joins TRBV10-3 to TRBJ2-7; 7 bases are shared with TRBD1. Germline V CDR1 and CDR2: ENHRY, SYGVKD. V gave up 4 bases and J gave up 4 bases; unmatched junction bases: 4. The CDR3 runs to 13 residues.

This clone was found a few times. A junction boundary mismatches the germline segment, possibly from a read error. The rearrangement uses TRBV7-2 and TRBJ1-2; maybe TRBD1 (6 bases). The CDR3 totals 13 residues. Germline loops: CDR1 SGHTA, CDR2 FQGNSA. The CDR3 region has the DNA TGTGCCAGCAGCTTGAACAGGGTCTATAGCTACACCTTC. This gives the protein CASSLNRVYSYTF.

This clone occurred a few times. This sample includes further DNA sequences coding for the same CDR3. V is TRBV7-3 and J is TRBJ2-7, with TRBD2 matching 9 bases. Germline-derived CDR1 and CDR2 are SGHTA and FQGTGA. V lost 3 bases to trimming and J lost 2 bases; unmatched junction nucleotides: 2. The CDR3 has 14 amino acids. In DNA form, the CDR3 reads TGTGCCAGCAGCTTGGGCGGGGGGGCCTACGAGCAGTACTTC. Encoded protein: CASSLGGGAYEQYF.

This clone came up once. This chain joins TRBV12-3 or TRBV12-4 and TRBJ2-7; 9 bases align to TRBD1. The length of the CDR3 is 12 residues. V shed 6 bases, J shed 6 bases, and the junction held 3 bases outside the gene matches. CDR3 amino acids: CASSDRGGEQYF. CDR3 nucleotides: TGTGCCAGCAGCGACAGGGGGGGCGAGCAGTACTTC.

This chain joins TRBV19 and TRBJ2-7, with a possible D match to TRBD1 (6 bases). The CDR3 runs 13 residues. Germline V CDR1 and CDR2: LNHDA, SQIVND (reference sequence). Trimming shortened V by 5 bases and J by 3 bases, and 11 bases separated the two germline ends. The CDR3, as DNA: TGTGCCAGTAGTGACCCAGGGGACTACGAGCAGTACTTC. It yields the protein CASSDPGDYEQYF.

There are a few counts of this clone. The genes are TRBV10-2 and TRBJ1-1; no clear D. Germline CDR1 WSHSY, CDR2 SAAADI. CDR3 size: 14 residues. With 3 bases removed from V and 8 bases from J, the gap between germline ends came to 16 bases. CDR3 DNA sequence: TGCGCCAGCAGTGATTCCTCGAGCCGTCTCGAAGCTTTCTTT. Translating it yields CASSDSSSRLEAFF.

The V and J genes are TRBV28 and TRBJ1-5; D remains unclear. Trimming stripped 6 bases from V and 4 bases from J, with 16 bases between. The germline V gene has CDR1 MDHEN and CDR2 SYDVKM. The CDR3 covers 15 residues. CDR3 region: CASSTTGGYNQPQHF. The CDR3 nucleotides read TGTGCCAGCAGCACGACTGGAGGGTATAATCAGCCCCAGCATTTT.

The chain carries TRBV19 and TRBJ2-7; 10 bases fit TRBD1. J gave up 0 bases and V 8 bases, and 7 bases lay outside the gene matches. This CDR3 is built from 15 residues. In germline, CDR1 is LNHDA, CDR2 SQIVND (reference sequence). The chain's CDR3 is CASGGQGELSYEQYF. The CDR3 DNA follows: TGTGCCAGTGGAGGACAGGGGGAACTCTCCTACGAGCAGTACTTC.

This clone was observed a single time. This sequence joins TRBV4-3 and TRBJ1-2; D is unresolved. Germline assignment: CDR1 LGHNA and CDR2 YSLEER. V lost 4 bases and J 7 bases, leaving 10 bases between the germline ends. This CDR3 spans 12 amino acids. This CDR3 reads CASSPLGGGYTF. In DNA, the CDR3 is TGCGCCAGCAGCCCCCTCGGAGGTGGCTACACCTTC.

The genes are TRBV4-3 and TRBJ1-1, with TRBD1 matching over 10 bases. The CDR3 consists of 15 residues. Germline V CDR1 and CDR2: LGHNA, YSLEER. V dropped 0 bases and J dropped 5; count of bases not matched to a gene: 3. CDR3 nucleotides: TGCGCCAGCAGCCAAGATGACAGGGGGCTTACTGAAGCTTTCTTT. This gives the protein CASSQDDRGLTEAFF.

This sequence joins TRBV5-6 and TRBJ1-3; D is undetermined. The CDR3 consists of 13 residues. Germline CDR1 SGHDT, CDR2 YYEEEE. Trimming pared 0 bases from V and 9 bases from J, leaving 10 bases between. In DNA, the CDR3 is TGTGCCAGCAGCTTGGAGTACGGAGGCACCATATATTTT. This codes for CASSLEYGGTIYF. Using reference TRBV5-6 and TRBJ1-3 for the parts outside the CDR3, the full variable domain is DAGVTQSPTHLIKTRGQQVTLRCSPKSGHDTVSWYQQALGQGPQFIFQYYEEEERQRGNFPDRFSGHQFPNYSSELNVNALLLGDSALYLCASSLEYGGTIYFGEGSWLTVV.

The V and J genes are TRBV5-5 and TRBJ1-3; unclear D gene. The CDR3 has 14 residues. CDR1 SGHKS and CDR2 YYEKEE come from the germline V gene (reference sequence). V dropped 0 bases and J dropped 0 bases, with 4 bases sitting between them. The CDR3 protein is CASSLEHSGNTIYF. DNA of the CDR3: TGTGCCAGCAGCTTGGAGCACTCTGGAAACACCATATATTTT.

The chain recombines TRBV7-8 with TRBJ2-5; 15 positions match TRBD2. Germline assignment: CDR1 SGHVS and CDR2 FQNEAQ. Losses at the gene ends were 5 bases for V and 5 bases for J; bases not matched to a gene: 3. The CDR3 has 15 residues. This chain's CDR3 is CASSGLAGGWETQYF. CDR3 sequence (DNA): TGTGCCAGCAGCGGACTAGCGGGGGGGTGGGAGACCCAGTACTTC.

This sequence joins TRBV6-5 and TRBJ1-2, with a tentative D call TRBD1 (6 bases). The CDR3 extends over 16 amino acids. CDR1 MNHEY and CDR2 SVGAGI come from the germline V gene. V lost 4 bases and J 8 bases, leaving 23 bases between the germline ends. DNA for the CDR3: TGTGCCAGCAGTTTTAGGCCGGGACAAAGGAACCAAGGCTACACCTTC. This codes for CASSFRPGQRNQGYTF.

This clone has a handful of counts. Other DNA sequences from this sample encode an identical CDR3 as well. The gene calls are TRBV9 and TRBJ2-2, with D possibly matching TRBD2 (5 bases). Looked up from germline, CDR1 is SGDLS and CDR2 is YYNGEE. V lost 9 bases, J lost 4 bases, and 16 bases lay in between. CDR3 length equals 14 residues. CDR3 nucleotide sequence: TGTGCCACCAATCCCGGCGGAGGCACCGGGGAGCTGTTTTTT. It yields the protein CATNPGGGTGELFF.

The V call is TRBV20-1, the J call TRBJ2-7; 11 nucleotides line up with TRBD1. This CDR3 has 16 amino acids. Germline V gene lookup returns CDR1 DFQATT and CDR2 SNEGSKA (reference sequence). J gave up 3 bases and V 3 bases, and 10 bases lay outside the gene matches. CDR3 protein: CSASIGTGGSSYEQYF. CDR3 bases: TGCAGTGCTAGTATAGGGACAGGGGGTTCCAGCTACGAGCAGTACTTC.

This clone was counted between two and nine times. The V gene is TRBV9, the J gene TRBJ1-4; 12 bases agree with TRBD1. J lost 8 bases, V lost 3 bases, and 5 bases had no gene match. The CDR3 is made up of 15 amino acids. Germline values: CDR1 SGDLS, CDR2 YYNGEE. The CDR3 DNA is TGTGCCAGCAGCGAGGGACAGGGGGCCCAAGAAAAACTGTTTTTT. This gives the protein CASSEGQGAQEKLFF.